This TCR beta chain was captured by sequencing in a study of blood T cell repertoires in COVID-19. Study background: Collection of acute and convalescent COVID-19 samples took place in the United States, Italy and Spain.

The protocol was immunoSEQ multiplex PCR, while the TCRdb copy is restricted to in-frame clones and leaves out a portion. The sample records 150,000 to 200,000 clones, approximately 78% being singletons. The CDR3 covers 16 residues. V shed 0 bases, J shed 2 bases, and the junction held 4 bases outside the gene matches. Germline V gene sequence: CDR1 KGHSH, CDR2 LQKENI. The chain couples TRBV18 to TRBJ1-1; the match to TRBD1 covers 9 bases. This TCR was sampled from a human donor in a cohort sampled during active COVID-19. Sample: peripheral blood. The CDR3 DNA reads as TGTGCCAGCTCACCACCAGGGACAGGGCCCAACACTGAAGCTTTCTTT. This gives the protein CASSPPGTGPNTEAFF. Variable domain in full (rest from reference TRBV18 and TRBJ1-1): NAGVMQNPRHLVRRRGQEARLRCSPMKGHSHVYWYRQLPEEGLKFMVYLQKENIIDESGMPKERFSAEFPKEGPSILRIQQVVRGDSAAYFCASSPPGTGPNTEAFFGQGTRLTVV.